This entry is about one T cell receptor beta chain. Its antigen is unknown. The sample is drawn from a study of shared clonotypes between healthy human individuals. Looking at the study overall: Each donor's CD8 memory used one plate, CD8 naive two, each CD4 subset three.

CDR1 and CDR2 (germline): MRHNA, SNTAGT. The CDR3 is 14 residues long. Trimming removed 3 bases from V and 8 bases from J, with 13 bases in between. Repertoires were generated with immunoSEQ multiplex PCR, while TCRdb's copy carries only in-frame clones and drops some. This repertoire shows 110,000 or so clones, under 70% found once; its top ten account for approximately 23%. Every one of the donors was a Caucasian adult that lived in Nashville, Tennessee. Broader study findings: It was the few donors that limited the genetic and exposure-history diversity represented. With four donors compared, roughly 5% of naive CD4 clonotypes were shared.

The rearrangement uses TRBV6-4 and TRBJ1-4; the D is unclear. This clonotype originated in a woman in her thirties in good health. Input material: memory CD8+ T cells sorted from blood. Subset indicated: CD45RO+ cells pooled with CCR7-negative TemRA cells. CDR3 sequence: CASSETPSGEKLFF. The CDR3 DNA follows: TGTGCCAGCAGTGAGACTCCTTCGGGCGAAAAACTGTTTTTT.